This T cell receptor beta chain emerged from a study of post-analysis software for immune sequencing data. Study-wide background: The courses of disease that were included comprised relapsing-remitting, secondary progressive and progressive-relapsing multiple sclerosis. Broader study findings: Elevated frequency relative to controls characterized 4 or 5 TRBV segments in patients, TRBV5-6, TRBV5-1 and TRBV20-1 among them. In multiple sclerosis, normalized Chao1 diversity was significantly below that of controls. Strong co-clustering by F measure was seen for same-batch samples.

Unique molecular identifiers were built into the TCR beta cDNA libraries. T cells, about 0.85 to 11 million of them, yielded hundreds of thousands of cDNA molecules. One entry per CDR3 protein, called by TCRdb with MiXCR from the PCR reads. The sample holds hundreds of thousands of distinct CDR3 sequences, about 57% seen once. The CDR3 is made up of 15 amino acids. CDR1 is SNHLY, CDR2 FYNNEI, per germline. The germline V and J ends were trimmed by 1 base and 4 bases, with 10 bases remaining between them. This clonotype appeared a single time. As yet, its antigen is unknown. Material for sequencing was blood. The chain uses TRBV2 and TRBJ2-2, with TRBD1 as a possible D gene (5 bases). This TCR derives from a girl aged 10 to 17 with multiple sclerosis. In DNA, the CDR3 is TGTGCCAGCAGTGAAGAAAGACAGATCACCGGGGAGCTGTTTTTT. Protein: CASSEERQITGELFF.